Listed below are T cell receptor beta chains from one sample, sequenced in a study of radiotherapy plus CTLA-4 blockade in lung cancer. TCRdb's table, derived via immunoSEQ multiplex PCR, lists solely in-frame clones and lacks some. The sample carries around 70,000 clones, roughly four fifths recorded once. The sequenced sample was peripheral blood, obtained from a patient treated with radiotherapy plus ipilimumab. The source is a human donor with non-small cell lung cancer who had a partial response to radiotherapy plus ipilimumab. Both conserved end residues are part of each CDR3. D genes are given only for firm matches.

TRBV12-5	.	TRBJ1-5	CASTSGGNQPQHF	TGTGCTAGTACGTCGGGGGGCAATCAGCCCCAGCATTTT
TRBV27	TRBD2	TRBJ2-5	CASSDGGTTQETQYF	TGTGCCAGCAGTGACGGCGGGACTACGCAAGAGACCCAGTACTTC
TRBV27	TRBD1	TRBJ2-7	CASSLKPGQGYEQYF	TGTGCCAGCAGTTTAAAACCGGGACAGGGATACGAGCAGTACTTC
TRBV7-9	.	TRBJ2-7	CASSPTRSSYEQYF	TGTGCCAGCAGCCCCACGAGGAGCTCCTACGAGCAGTACTTC
TRBV28	.	TRBJ2-1	CASSLFGARGAEQFF	TGTGCCAGCAGTTTATTTGGGGCAAGGGGTGCTGAGCAGTTCTTC
TRBV7-2	.	TRBJ2-5	CASRSPGGETQYF	TGTGCCAGCAGATCTCCCGGGGGAGAGACCCAGTACTTC
TRBV18	TRBD1	TRBJ1-2	CASSPRTGEDGYTF	TGTGCCAGCTCACCACGGACAGGGGAGGATGGCTACACCTTC
TRBV10-1	TRBD1	TRBJ2-1	CASSEPGTGMNEQFF	TGCGCCAGCAGTGAGCCCGGGACAGGGATGAATGAGCAGTTCTTC
TRBV2	.	TRBJ1-2	CASSEGQSYTF	TGTGCCAGCAGTGAAGGGCAGTCCTACACCTTC
TRBV18	.	TRBJ2-2	CASSPGGYGELFF	TGTGCCAGCTCACCAGGAGGGTATGGGGAGCTGTTTTTT
TRBV10-3	TRBD1	TRBJ1-4	CAISPGGAVEKLFF	TGTGCCATCAGTCCAGGGGGCGCGGTTGAAAAACTGTTTTTT
TRBV5-1	.	TRBJ2-6	CASSLQVSGANVLTF	TGCGCCAGCAGCTTGCAGGTCTCTGGGGCCAACGTCCTGACTTTC
TRBV7-2	.	TRBJ1-5	CASSLAIREPQHF	TGTGCCAGCAGCTTAGCGATCAGGGAGCCCCAGCATTTT
TRBV5-1	.	TRBJ2-3	CASSLEPGTDTQYF	TGCGCCAGCAGCTTGGAGCCGGGGACAGATACGCAGTATTTT
TRBV6-5	TRBD2	TRBJ2-2	CASSLAGDTGELFF	TGTGCCAGCAGTTTAGCGGGGGACACCGGGGAGCTGTTTTTT